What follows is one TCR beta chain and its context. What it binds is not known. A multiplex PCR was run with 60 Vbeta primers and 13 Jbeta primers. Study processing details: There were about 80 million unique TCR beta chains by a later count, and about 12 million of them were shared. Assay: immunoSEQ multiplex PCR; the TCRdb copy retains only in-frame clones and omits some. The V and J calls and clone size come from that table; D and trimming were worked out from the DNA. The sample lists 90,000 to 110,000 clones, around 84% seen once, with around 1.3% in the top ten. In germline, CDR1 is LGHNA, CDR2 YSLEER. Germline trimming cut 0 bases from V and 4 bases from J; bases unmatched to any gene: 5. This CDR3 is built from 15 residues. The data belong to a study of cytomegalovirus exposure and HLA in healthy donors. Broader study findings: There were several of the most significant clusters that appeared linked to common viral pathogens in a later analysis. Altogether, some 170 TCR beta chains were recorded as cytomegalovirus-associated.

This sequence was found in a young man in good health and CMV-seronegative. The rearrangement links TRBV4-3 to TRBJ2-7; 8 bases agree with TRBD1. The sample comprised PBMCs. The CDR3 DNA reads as TGCGCCAGCAGCCAAGAAGGGGACAGGAGGTACGAGCAGTACTTC. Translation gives CASSQEGDRRYEQYF.